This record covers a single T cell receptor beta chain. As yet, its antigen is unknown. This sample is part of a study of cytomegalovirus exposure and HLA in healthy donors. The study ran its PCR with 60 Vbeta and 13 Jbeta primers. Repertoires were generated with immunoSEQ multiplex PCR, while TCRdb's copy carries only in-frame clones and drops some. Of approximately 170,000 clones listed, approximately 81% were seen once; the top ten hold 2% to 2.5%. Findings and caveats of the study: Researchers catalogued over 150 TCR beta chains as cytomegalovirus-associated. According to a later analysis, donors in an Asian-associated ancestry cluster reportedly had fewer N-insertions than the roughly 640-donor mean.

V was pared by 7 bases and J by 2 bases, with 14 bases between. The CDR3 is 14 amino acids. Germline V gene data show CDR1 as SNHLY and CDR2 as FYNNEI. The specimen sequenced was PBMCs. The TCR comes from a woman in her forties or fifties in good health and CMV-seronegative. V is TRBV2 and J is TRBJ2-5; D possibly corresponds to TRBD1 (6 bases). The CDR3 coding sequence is TGTGCCAGCATGAGGGACATCCATCAAGAGACCCAGTACTTC. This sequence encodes CASMRDIHQETQYF.